These T cell receptor beta chains were read from a single sample in a study of Graves' ophthalmopathy and Graves' hyperthyroidism. Each CDR3 protein is one row after TCRdb ran MiXCR on the multiplex PCR reads. The sample comprises roughly 500,000 distinct CDR3 sequences, about an eighth of which are singletons, and around 9.8% rests with the top ten. The material sequenced was blood. The receptors shown here come from a woman aged 25 to 39 with Graves' ophthalmopathy. Each CDR3 is given without its conserved first and last residue.

len: 13; j_gene: TRBJ2-7; v_gene: TRBV6-1; CDR3aa: ASSGGPERTYEQY
len: 13; j_gene: TRBJ1-2; v_gene: TRBV20-1; CDR3aa: SARDVDRGQWGYT
len: 12; j_gene: TRBJ1-2; v_gene: TRBV6-5; CDR3aa: ASSRKQGVYGYT
len: 12; j_gene: TRBJ1-1; v_gene: TRBV4-1; CDR3aa: ASSQADGGIEAF
len: 12; j_gene: TRBJ2-7; v_gene: TRBV7-9; CDR3aa: ASSLEGLDYEQY
len: 12; j_gene: TRBJ2-7; v_gene: TRBV6-5; CDR3aa: ASSYWGAKDEQY
len: 13; j_gene: TRBJ2-5; v_gene: TRBV11-2; CDR3aa: ASSLSWQYQETQY
len: 12; j_gene: TRBJ1-3; v_gene: TRBV6-1; CDR3aa: ASSQGGPGNTIY
len: 13; j_gene: TRBJ2-7; v_gene: TRBV10-3; CDR3aa: AISVTGEFSYEQY
len: 13; j_gene: TRBJ2-5; v_gene: TRBV28; CDR3aa: ASSPEVQDWETQY
len: 13; j_gene: TRBJ1-3; v_gene: TRBV6-1; CDR3aa: ASSVQRSSGNTIY
len: 10; j_gene: TRBJ2-7; v_gene: TRBV4-1; CDR3aa: ASSQEYPEQY
len: 11; j_gene: TRBJ1-1; v_gene: TRBV3-1; CDR3aa: ASSKRGFTEAF
len: 11; j_gene: TRBJ1-1; v_gene: TRBV12-3/TRBV12-4; CDR3aa: ASFGQLNTEAF
len: 17; j_gene: TRBJ2-2; v_gene: TRBV28; CDR3aa: ASTLMPWTGAKNTGELF
len: 12; j_gene: TRBJ1-5; v_gene: TRBV12-3/TRBV12-4; CDR3aa: ASSPQVGNQPQH
len: 11; j_gene: TRBJ2-2; v_gene: TRBV19; CDR3aa: ASSITGPGELF
len: 13; j_gene: TRBJ2-7; v_gene: TRBV28; CDR3aa: ASSFTGGGHYEQY
len: 17; j_gene: TRBJ2-2; v_gene: TRBV6-4; CDR3aa: ASSPGDPGVVVDTGELF
len: 11; j_gene: TRBJ2-2; v_gene: TRBV6-1; CDR3aa: ASRLTGSGELF
len: 12; j_gene: TRBJ1-1; v_gene: TRBV28; CDR3aa: ASSFDWTATEAL
len: 13; j_gene: TRBJ1-1; v_gene: TRBV5-1; CDR3aa: ASSLDGQGNTEAF
len: 15; j_gene: TRBJ2-1; v_gene: TRBV28; CDR3aa: ASSHSSGLAGMFEQF
len: 7; j_gene: TRBJ1-1; v_gene: TRBV24-1; CDR3aa: ATSVGTF
len: 12; j_gene: TRBJ2-7; v_gene: TRBV20-1; CDR3aa: SARGASGAYEQY
len: 11; j_gene: TRBJ1-1; v_gene: TRBV2; CDR3aa: ATFFGRSTEAF
len: 10; j_gene: TRBJ1-5; v_gene: TRBV30; CDR3aa: AWSPGNQPQH
len: 10; j_gene: TRBJ2-3; v_gene: TRBV28; CDR3aa: ASSLNSDTQY
len: 13; j_gene: TRBJ1-1; v_gene: TRBV6-1; CDR3aa: ASSVWTDLNTEAF
len: 14; j_gene: TRBJ2-2; v_gene: TRBV27; CDR3aa: ASSPIGQPGGGELF
len: 13; j_gene: TRBJ2-7; v_gene: TRBV7-9; CDR3aa: ASSLDWTGGNAQY
len: 10; j_gene: TRBJ2-7; v_gene: TRBV12-3/TRBV12-4; CDR3aa: ASSPQGHEQY
len: 13; j_gene: TRBJ1-2; v_gene: TRBV7-9; CDR3aa: ASSPETGTKYGYT
len: 14; j_gene: TRBJ2-7; v_gene: TRBV28; CDR3aa: ASSQSPGTGPYEQY
len: 13; j_gene: TRBJ1-6; v_gene: TRBV5-5; CDR3aa: ASSFRGSYNSPLH
len: 15; j_gene: TRBJ1-2; v_gene: TRBV7-8; CDR3aa: ASSPDAGTGINYGYT
len: 11; j_gene: TRBJ2-5; v_gene: TRBV10-3; CDR3aa: ATRTSGEGTQY
len: 12; j_gene: TRBJ1-2; v_gene: TRBV5-1; CDR3aa: ASSSPTGYYGYT
len: 13; j_gene: TRBJ2-5; v_gene: TRBV6-1; CDR3aa: ASSELEGGGETQY
len: 11; j_gene: TRBJ2-2; v_gene: TRBV28; CDR3aa: ASKRVNTGELF
len: 14; j_gene: TRBJ2-2; v_gene: TRBV28; CDR3aa: ASRLAGLTPHGELF
len: 12; j_gene: TRBJ1-1; v_gene: TRBV29-1; CDR3aa: SVVRQGGHPEAF
len: 14; j_gene: TRBJ2-2; v_gene: TRBV19; CDR3aa: ASKDRGHLNTGELF
len: 11; j_gene: TRBJ1-5; v_gene: TRBV19; CDR3aa: ASTLGGAGPQH
len: 11; j_gene: TRBJ2-7; v_gene: TRBV28; CDR3aa: ASSLRVYYEQY
len: 11; j_gene: TRBJ2-7; v_gene: TRBV6-2/TRBV6-3; CDR3aa: ASSGTDYYEQY
len: 13; j_gene: TRBJ1-1; v_gene: TRBV11-2; CDR3aa: ASSTHRDPDAEAF
len: 10; j_gene: TRBJ1-1; v_gene: TRBV7-9; CDR3aa: ASGRGDTEAF
len: 11; j_gene: TRBJ1-2; v_gene: TRBV20-1; CDR3aa: SASPGGTNGYT
len: 15; j_gene: TRBJ2-2; v_gene: TRBV7-8; CDR3aa: ASSPRNRDSSTGELF
len: 11; j_gene: TRBJ1-2; v_gene: TRBV28; CDR3aa: ASSSRLTLLNT
len: 13; j_gene: TRBJ2-5; v_gene: TRBV6-5; CDR3aa: ASSYSLKAQETQY
len: 17; j_gene: TRBJ2-7; v_gene: TRBV28; CDR3aa: ASSRRPQLEEEDPYEQY
len: 14; j_gene: TRBJ1-1; v_gene: TRBV7-8; CDR3aa: ASSFSGQGLNTEAF
len: 13; j_gene: TRBJ2-5; v_gene: TRBV20-1; CDR3aa: SARDEFRGRETQY
len: 12; j_gene: TRBJ1-2; v_gene: TRBV18; CDR3aa: ASSPPYINYGYT
len: 13; j_gene: TRBJ2-5; v_gene: TRBV6-2/TRBV6-3; CDR3aa: ASSYFDRAKETQY
len: 13; j_gene: TRBJ2-2; v_gene: TRBV2; CDR3aa: ASSEATPDTGELF
len: 9; j_gene: TRBJ1-1; v_gene: TRBV20-1; CDR3aa: SASWNTEAF